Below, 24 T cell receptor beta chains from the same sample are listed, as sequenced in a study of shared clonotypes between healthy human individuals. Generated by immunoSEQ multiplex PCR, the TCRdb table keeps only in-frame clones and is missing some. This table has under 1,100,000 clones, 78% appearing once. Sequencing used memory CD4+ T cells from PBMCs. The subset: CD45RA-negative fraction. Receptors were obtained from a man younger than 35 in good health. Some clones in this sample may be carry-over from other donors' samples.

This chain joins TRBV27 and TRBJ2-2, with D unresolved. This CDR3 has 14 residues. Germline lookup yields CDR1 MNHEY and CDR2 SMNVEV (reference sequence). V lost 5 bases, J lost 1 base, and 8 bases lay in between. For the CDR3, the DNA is TGTGCCAGCAGTGACGCAGGGAACACCGGGGAGCTGTTTTTT. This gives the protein CASSDAGNTGELFF.

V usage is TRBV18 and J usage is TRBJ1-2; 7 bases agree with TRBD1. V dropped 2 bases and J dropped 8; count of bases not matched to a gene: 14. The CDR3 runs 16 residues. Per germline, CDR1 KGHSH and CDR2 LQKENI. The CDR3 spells CASSPFSARDSYGYTF. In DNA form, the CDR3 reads TGTGCCAGCTCACCATTCTCGGCCCGGGACAGTTACGGCTACACCTTC. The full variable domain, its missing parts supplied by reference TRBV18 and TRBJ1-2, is NAGVMQNPRHLVRRRGQEARLRCSPMKGHSHVYWYRQLPEEGLKFMVYLQKENIIDESGMPKERFSAEFPKEGPSILRIQQVVRGDSAAYFCASSPFSARDSYGYTFGSGTRLTVV.

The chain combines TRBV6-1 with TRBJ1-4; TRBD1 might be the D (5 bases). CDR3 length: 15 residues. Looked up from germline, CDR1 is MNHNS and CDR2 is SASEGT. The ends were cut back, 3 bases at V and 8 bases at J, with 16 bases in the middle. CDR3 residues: CASSEWGTPGEKLFF. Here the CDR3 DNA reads TGTGCCAGCAGTGAGTGGGGGACGCCTGGGGAAAAACTGTTTTTT.

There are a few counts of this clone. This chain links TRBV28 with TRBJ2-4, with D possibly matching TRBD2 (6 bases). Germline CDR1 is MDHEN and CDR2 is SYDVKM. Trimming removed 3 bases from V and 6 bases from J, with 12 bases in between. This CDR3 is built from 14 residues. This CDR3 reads CASSLYQGGNIQYF. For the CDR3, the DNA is TGTGCCAGCAGTTTGTACCAGGGAGGAAACATTCAGTACTTC.

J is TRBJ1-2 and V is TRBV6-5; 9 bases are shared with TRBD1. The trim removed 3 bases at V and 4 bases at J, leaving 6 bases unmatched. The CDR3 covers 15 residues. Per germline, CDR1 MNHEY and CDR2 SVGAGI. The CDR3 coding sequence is TGTGCCAGCAGTTATACAGGGGGCAATAGCTATGGCTACACCTTC. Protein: CASSYTGGNSYGYTF.

The CDR3 region is CASSQKLAGDGEQYF. The CDR3 bases are TGCGCCAGCAGCCAGAAACTAGCGGGAGATGGCGAGCAGTACTTC. V gene TRBV5-1 combines with J gene TRBJ2-7; 11 nucleotides line up with TRBD2. The J segment lost 6 bases and the V segment lost 4 bases, leaving 9 bases of the junction unmatched. The germline gives CDR1 SGHRS, CDR2 YFSETQ. The CDR3 extends over 15 amino acids.

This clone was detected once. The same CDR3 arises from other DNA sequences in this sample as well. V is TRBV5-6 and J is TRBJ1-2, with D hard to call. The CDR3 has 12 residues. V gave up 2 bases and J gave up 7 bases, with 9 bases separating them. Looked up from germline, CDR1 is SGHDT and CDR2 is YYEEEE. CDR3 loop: CASSLTRGGYTF. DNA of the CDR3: TGTGCCAGCAGCTTAACTCGGGGTGGCTACACCTTC.

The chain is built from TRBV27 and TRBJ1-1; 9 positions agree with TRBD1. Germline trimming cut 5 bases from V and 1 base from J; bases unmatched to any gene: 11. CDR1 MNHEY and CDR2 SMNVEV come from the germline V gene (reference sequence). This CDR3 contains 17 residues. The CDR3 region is CASSKQGASFGNTEAFF. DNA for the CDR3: TGTGCCAGCAGTAAACAGGGGGCGTCGTTTGGGAACACTGAAGCTTTCTTT.

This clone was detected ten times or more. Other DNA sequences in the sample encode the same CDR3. The CDR3, as DNA: TGCGCCAGCAGCTTGGCTAGCGGGAGGGCCACCGGGGAGCTGTTTTTT. The encoded protein is CASSLASGRATGELFF. The chain couples TRBV5-1 to TRBJ2-2; 12 nucleotides line up with TRBD2. With V trimmed by 0 bases and J by 4 bases, 1 base remained unmatched. The V gene's germline CDR1 is SGHRS and CDR2 YFSETQ. The CDR3 consists of 16 residues.

CDR3 residues: CASSSSGTATYEQYF. The CDR3 bases are TGTGCCAGCAGCTCCTCCGGGACAGCGACCTACGAGCAGTACTTC. The genes are TRBV5-8 and TRBJ2-7, with 7 bases lining up with TRBD1. The junction had 8 bases not matched to a gene; V was cut back by 3 bases and J by 2 bases. Germline V lookup: CDR1 SGHTS, CDR2 YDEGEE. The CDR3 length is 15 residues.

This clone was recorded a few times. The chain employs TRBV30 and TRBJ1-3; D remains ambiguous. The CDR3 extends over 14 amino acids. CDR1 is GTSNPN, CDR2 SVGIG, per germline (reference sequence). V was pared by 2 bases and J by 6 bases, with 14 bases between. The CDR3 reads CAWSLTGRLNTIYF. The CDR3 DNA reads TGTGCCTGGAGTTTGACTGGACGGCTAAACACCATATATTTT.

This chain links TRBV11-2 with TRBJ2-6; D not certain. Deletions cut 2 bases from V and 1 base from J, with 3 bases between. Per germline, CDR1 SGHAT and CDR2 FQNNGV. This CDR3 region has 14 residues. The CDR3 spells CASSLTSGANVLTF. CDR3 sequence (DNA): TGTGCCAGCAGCTTAACTTCTGGGGCCAACGTCCTGACTTTC.

In nucleotides, the CDR3 is TGTGCCTGGAGTGTACAAGGGCGCCAACTCTCTGGGGCCAACGTCCTGACTTTC. Amino acid sequence: CAWSVQGRQLSGANVLTF. This chain uses TRBV30 with TRBJ2-6, with no clear D. Trimming removed 0 bases at V and 0 bases at J, with 15 bases between. Per the germline V gene, CDR1 is GTSNPN and CDR2 is SVGIG (reference sequence). The CDR3 length is 18 residues.

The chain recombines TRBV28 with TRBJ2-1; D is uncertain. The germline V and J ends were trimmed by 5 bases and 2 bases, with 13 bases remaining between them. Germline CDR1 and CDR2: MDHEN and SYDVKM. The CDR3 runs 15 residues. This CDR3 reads CASSPPGSAYNEQFF. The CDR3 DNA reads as TGTGCCAGCAGTCCCCCTGGAAGCGCCTACAATGAGCAGTTCTTC.

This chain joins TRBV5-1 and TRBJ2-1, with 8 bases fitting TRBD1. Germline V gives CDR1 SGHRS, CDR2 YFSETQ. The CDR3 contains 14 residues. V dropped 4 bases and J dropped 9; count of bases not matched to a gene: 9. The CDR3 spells CASSRTPQGGEQFF. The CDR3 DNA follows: TGCGCCAGCAGCCGGACGCCACAGGGGGGTGAGCAGTTCTTC.

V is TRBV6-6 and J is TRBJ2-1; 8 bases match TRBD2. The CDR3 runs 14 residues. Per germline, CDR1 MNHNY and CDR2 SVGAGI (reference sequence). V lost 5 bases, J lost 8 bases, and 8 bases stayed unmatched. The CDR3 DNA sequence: TGTGCCAGCAGTACGTCCGGGAGGGGCGATGAGCAGTTCTTC. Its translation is CASSTSGRGDEQFF.

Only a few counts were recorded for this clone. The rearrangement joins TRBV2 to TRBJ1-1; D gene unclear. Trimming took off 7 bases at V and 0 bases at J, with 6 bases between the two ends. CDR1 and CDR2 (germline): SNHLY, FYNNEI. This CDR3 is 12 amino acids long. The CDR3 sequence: CASTWMNTEAFF. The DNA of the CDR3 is TGTGCCAGCACCTGGATGAACACTGAAGCTTTCTTT.

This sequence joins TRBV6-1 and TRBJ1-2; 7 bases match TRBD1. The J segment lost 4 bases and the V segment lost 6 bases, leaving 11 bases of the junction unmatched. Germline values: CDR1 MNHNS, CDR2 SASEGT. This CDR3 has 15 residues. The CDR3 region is CASSPRTGSPYGYTF. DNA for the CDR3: TGTGCCAGCAGCCCCCGGACAGGAAGCCCCTATGGCTACACCTTC.

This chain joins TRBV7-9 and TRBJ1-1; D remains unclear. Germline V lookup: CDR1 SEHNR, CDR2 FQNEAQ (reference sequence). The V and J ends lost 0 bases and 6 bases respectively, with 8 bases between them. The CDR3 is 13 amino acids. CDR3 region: CASSLAISAEAFF. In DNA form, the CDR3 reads TGTGCCAGCAGCTTAGCGATCAGCGCTGAAGCTTTCTTT.

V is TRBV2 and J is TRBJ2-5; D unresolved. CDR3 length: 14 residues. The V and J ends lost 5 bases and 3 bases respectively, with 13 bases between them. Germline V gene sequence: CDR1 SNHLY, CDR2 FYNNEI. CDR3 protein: CASSPRLNKETQYF. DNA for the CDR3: TGTGCCAGCAGTCCTCGTCTGAACAAAGAGACCCAGTACTTC.

For the CDR3, the DNA is TGTGCCAGCTCACCACGGGAGAAGACCGGGAGGCAGTACTTC. Amino acids: CASSPREKTGRQYF. This chain uses TRBV18 with TRBJ2-7; possibly TRBD2 for D (6 bases). Germline lookup yields CDR1 KGHSH and CDR2 LQKENI. The CDR3 is 14 residues long. V gave up 1 base and J gave up 9 bases, with 16 bases separating them.

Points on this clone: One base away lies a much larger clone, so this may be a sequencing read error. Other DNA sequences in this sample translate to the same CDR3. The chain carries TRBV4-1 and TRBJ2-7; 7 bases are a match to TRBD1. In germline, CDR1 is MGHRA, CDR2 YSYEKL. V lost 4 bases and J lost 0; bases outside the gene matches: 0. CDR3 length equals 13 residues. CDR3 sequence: CASSRDSSYEQYF. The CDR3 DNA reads TGCGCCAGCAGCCGGGACAGCTCCTACGAGCAGTACTTC.

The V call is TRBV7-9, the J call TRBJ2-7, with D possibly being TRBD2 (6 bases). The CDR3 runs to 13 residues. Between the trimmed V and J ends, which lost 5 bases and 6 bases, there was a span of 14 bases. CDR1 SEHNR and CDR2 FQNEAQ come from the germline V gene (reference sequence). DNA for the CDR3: TGTGCCAGCAGCACCCGTTTGGAGGGCGAGCAGTACTTC. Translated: CASSTRLEGEQYF.

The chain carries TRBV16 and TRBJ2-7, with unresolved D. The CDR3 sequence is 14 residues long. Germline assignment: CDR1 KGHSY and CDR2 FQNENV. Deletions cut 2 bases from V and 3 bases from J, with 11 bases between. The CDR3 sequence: CASSQRSLNYEQYF. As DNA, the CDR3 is TGTGCCAGCAGCCAACGGAGCCTCAACTACGAGCAGTACTTC.